This T cell receptor beta chain was recovered during a study of cytomegalovirus exposure and HLA in healthy donors. Turning to this clone: Its antigen is currently unknown.

Study-wide results and caveats: Follow-up analysis found HLA locus-dependent TCR association rates, highest for DRB1 and lowest for HLA-C. For most TCR sequences rarity was the rule, although some public TCRs occurred in many donors. The likely origin of a cluster of highly shared sequence variants was a sequencing artifact.

The PCR was carried out with 60 Vbeta primers and 13 Jbeta primers. Authors' methods: The count from a later analysis was some 80 million unique TCR beta chains, some 10 million of them shared. Measured with immunoSEQ multiplex PCR; TCRdb has only the in-frame clones, and not every one. D and trimming were read from the DNA, whereas the V and J calls and clone size are those reported in that table. This table holds tens of thousands of clones, roughly 79% found once. The sample consisted of PBMCs. The clonotype was recovered from a man aged 25 to 45 in good health and CMV-seronegative.

The CDR3 DNA is TGTGCCAGCAGCCCCCGAGTCGAAGCGGGAGCAATGCAGTTCTTC. Translated, it gives CASSPRVEAGAMQFF. The V call is TRBV7-9, the J call TRBJ2-1; 8 nucleotides line up with TRBD2. The ends lost 5 bases at V and 12 bases at J; junction bases unmatched: 15. Germline assignment: CDR1 SEHNR and CDR2 FQNEAQ (reference sequence). CDR3 length: 15 amino acids. Full variable domain (outside the CDR3, taken from reference TRBV7-9 and TRBJ2-1): DTGVSQNPRHKITKRGQNVTFRCDPISEHNRLYWYRQTLGQGPEFLTYFQNEAQLEKSRLLSDRFSAERPKGSFSTLEIQRTEQGDSAMYLCASSPRVEAGAMQFFGPGTRLTVL.